Given below is one TCR beta chain in context. Antigen: not known. PCR used 60 Vbeta primers and 13 Jbeta primers. Some clones are missing from TCRdb's copy, which holds only in-frame ones; the method was immunoSEQ multiplex PCR. The sample shows around 94,000 clones, 60% to 80% of them seen only once. The sample comes from a study of cytomegalovirus exposure and HLA in healthy donors. Study findings and constraints: A prior analysis recorded that most TCR beta V segments were productive about 87% or about 30% of the time. In a later analysis, V- and J-gene trimming of beta chains associated with a DCLRE1C missense variant, replicated independently. Evidence from a later analysis indicated that most CMV-associated TCR beta chains looked HLA-restricted.

Germline-derived CDR1 and CDR2 are MNHNY and SVGAGI (reference sequence). V was cut by 0 bases and J by 8 bases, with 10 bases left in between. The CDR3 extends over 13 amino acids. The material sequenced was PBMCs. The J gene is TRBJ1-2, the V gene TRBV6-6; no clear D. This receptor was taken from a woman aged 55-70 years in good health and CMV-seropositive. For the CDR3, the DNA is TGTGCCAGCAGTTACTCCTCCCCGGAGGGCTACACCTTC. This translates into CASSYSSPEGYTF.